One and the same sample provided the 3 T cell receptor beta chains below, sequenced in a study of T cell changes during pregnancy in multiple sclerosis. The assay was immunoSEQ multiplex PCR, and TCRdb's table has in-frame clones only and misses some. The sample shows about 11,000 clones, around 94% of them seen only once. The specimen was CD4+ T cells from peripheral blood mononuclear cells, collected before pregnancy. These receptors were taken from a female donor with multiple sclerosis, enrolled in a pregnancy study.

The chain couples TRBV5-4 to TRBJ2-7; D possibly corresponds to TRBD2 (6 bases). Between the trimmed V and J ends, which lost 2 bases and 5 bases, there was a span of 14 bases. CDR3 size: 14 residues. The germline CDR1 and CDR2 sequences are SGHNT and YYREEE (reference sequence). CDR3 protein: CASSLGGELNEQYF. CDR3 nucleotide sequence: TGTGCCAGCAGCTTAGGCGGGGAACTCAACGAGCAGTACTTC.

Here the CDR3 reads CASSQDPPYRGNTEAFF. The CDR3 nucleotides read TGTGCCAGCAGCCAAGATCCACCCTACAGGGGGAACACTGAAGCTTTCTTT. The chain joins TRBV14 to TRBJ1-1; 7 bases agree with TRBD1. With 0 bases clipped from V and 1 base from J, the junction kept 8 bases outside the gene matches. The germline V gene encodes CDR1 SGHDN and CDR2 FVKESK. The CDR3 runs 17 residues.

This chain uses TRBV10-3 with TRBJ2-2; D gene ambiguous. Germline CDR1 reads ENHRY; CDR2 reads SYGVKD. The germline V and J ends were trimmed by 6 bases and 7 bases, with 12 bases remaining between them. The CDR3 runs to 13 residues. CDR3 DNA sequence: TGTGCCATCAGGAGCCCACTTGGCGGGGAGCTGTTTTTT. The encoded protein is CAIRSPLGGELFF.